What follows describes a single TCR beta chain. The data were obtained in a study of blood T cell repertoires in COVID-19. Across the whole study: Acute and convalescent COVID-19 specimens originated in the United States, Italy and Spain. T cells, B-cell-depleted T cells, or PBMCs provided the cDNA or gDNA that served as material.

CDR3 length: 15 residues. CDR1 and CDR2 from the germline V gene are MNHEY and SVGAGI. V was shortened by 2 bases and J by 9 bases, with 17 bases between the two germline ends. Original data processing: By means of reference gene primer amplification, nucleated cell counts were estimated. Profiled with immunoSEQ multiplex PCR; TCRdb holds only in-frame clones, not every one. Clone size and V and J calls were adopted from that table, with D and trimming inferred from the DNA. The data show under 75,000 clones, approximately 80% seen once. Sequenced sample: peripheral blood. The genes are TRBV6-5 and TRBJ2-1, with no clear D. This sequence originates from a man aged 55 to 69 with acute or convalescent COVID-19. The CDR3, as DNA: TGTGCCAGCAGTTACGTCGGCTCAACCGCTAGTGAGCAGTTCTTC. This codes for CASSYVGSTASEQFF.